Described below is a single TCR beta chain sequence and its context. What it binds is not known. The record originates from a study of Ad26.COV2.S vaccination and SARS-CoV-2 variants. Whole-study results and caveats: Total T cell responses were possibly underestimated by TCR breadth and depth analyses. People who got the vaccine had more spike-specific TCR breadth than people who got placebo.

This CDR3 has 18 residues. The germline V gene has CDR1 SGHRS and CDR2 YFSETQ. The V end was cut by 2 bases, the J end by 1 base, with 16 bases between. This table comes from immunoSEQ multiplex PCR, and its TCRdb copy is limited to in-frame clones, with some not included. The sample includes around 270,000 clones, around 88% of them seen just once. Documented treatment: some 20 received Ad26.COV2.S at low or high dose, single or two shots; several received placebo; per-sample allocation not given. Repertoires come from day 63 after the first vaccine or placebo injection. The sequence derives from a person aged 18-60 years who received the Ad26.COV2.S COVID-19 vaccine or a placebo. This sequence joins TRBV5-1 and TRBJ2-6; perhaps TRBD2 as D (5 bases). Sequencing was performed on peripheral blood, taken in a trial of Ad26.COV2.S vaccine versus placebo. CDR3 nucleotides: TGCGCCAGCAGCTTTGGATCTCTGTCGGGGTCTGGGGCCAACGTCCTGACTTTC. As protein: CASSFGSLSGSGANVLTF.